This entry concerns a single TCR beta chain. Its antigen is unidentified. Germline lookup yields CDR1 SGHTS and CDR2 YDEGEE. V lost 7 bases to trimming and J lost 6 bases; unmatched junction nucleotides: 1. The CDR3 extends over 13 amino acids. Clones were read by immunoSEQ multiplex PCR, and TCRdb kept only the in-frame ones, dropping some. Here the sample spans roughly 200,000 clones, roughly three quarters being singletons. This specimen belongs to a study of cytotoxic CD8 clonotypes in ibrutinib-treated CLL. Findings of the study overall: At progression, clonality fell back toward baseline after rising at ibrutinib response.

The source of this sequence is a human donor with chronic lymphocytic leukemia. Sequenced here: PBMCs, sampled after 12 months of ibrutinib treatment. The chain is built from TRBV5-8 and TRBJ2-1; 13 nucleotides align to TRBD2. The chain's CDR3 is CASRLAGGNEQFF. The DNA for the CDR3 is TGTGCCAGCCGACTAGCGGGAGGCAATGAGCAGTTCTTC.